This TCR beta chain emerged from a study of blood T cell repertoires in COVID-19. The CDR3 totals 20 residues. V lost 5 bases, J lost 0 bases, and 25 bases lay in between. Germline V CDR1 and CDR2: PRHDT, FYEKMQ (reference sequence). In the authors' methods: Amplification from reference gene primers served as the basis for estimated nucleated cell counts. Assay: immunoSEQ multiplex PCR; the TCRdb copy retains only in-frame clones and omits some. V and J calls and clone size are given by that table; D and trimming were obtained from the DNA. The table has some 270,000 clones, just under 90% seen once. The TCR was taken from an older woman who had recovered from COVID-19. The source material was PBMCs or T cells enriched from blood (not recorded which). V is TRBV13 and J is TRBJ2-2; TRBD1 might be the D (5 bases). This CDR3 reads CASSLRRIDSLKSNTGELFF. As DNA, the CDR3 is TGTGCCAGCAGCCTACGAAGAATAGACAGCCTGAAATCGAACACCGGGGAGCTGTTTTTT.